What follows describes a single TCR beta chain. Antigen: not known. The CDR3 is 15 amino acids. CDR1 and CDR2 from the germline V gene are MNHEY and SMNVEV (reference sequence). J lost 13 bases, V lost 5 bases, and 18 bases had no gene match. Of the isolated RNA, all was reverse transcribed, and so the sequenced material was expressed TCRB transcripts. Clones were read by immunoSEQ multiplex PCR, and TCRdb kept only the in-frame ones, dropping some. The table has nearly 350,000 clones, 9.3% seen once. This sample was included in a study of beta chain features in type 1 diabetes. Study-wide results and caveats: When Type 1 diabetes patients were examined, their TCRB CDR3s proved moderately but significantly shorter in all four CD4+ subsets.

What was sequenced was central memory CD4+ T cells from blood. This clonotype was obtained from a man aged 25-45 years with type 1 diabetes. The chain joins TRBV27 to TRBJ1-2; 8 bases agree with TRBD1. The DNA for the CDR3 is TGTGCCAGCAGTCCATCCGGACAGGGCCAGGGATGGGTCACCTTC. Its protein product is CASSPSGQGQGWVTF.